These T cell receptor beta chains were read from a single sample in a study of vaccination and CD4 T cells after COVID-19. TCRdb recomputed calls from the PCR reads with MiXCR, one row per CDR3 protein. The profile shows some 13,000 distinct CDR3 sequences, under 75% of them singletons. These receptors have no known antigen. Sequences were obtained from CD4+ T cells from blood, cultured in vitro. The receptors come from a human donor who had recovered from COVID-19. Both conserved end residues are part of each CDR3. D genes are given only for firm matches. Size values are once, few and many counts, or a class for expanded clones, and some rows have none.

few	TRBV18	.	TRBJ2-1	14	TGTGCCAGCTCACCAGAGAGCTCCTACAATGAGCAGTTCTTC	CASSPESSYNEQFF
.	TRBV5-1	.	TRBJ2-5	15	TGCGCCAGCAGCTTAAGGGGCGGGACTTGGGAGACCCAGTACTTC	CASSLRGGTWETQYF
.	TRBV14	TRBD1	TRBJ1-1	14	TGTGCCAGCAGCCAGTGGACAGGAGATACGCGCGCTTTCTTT	CASSQWTGDTRAFF
few	TRBV20-1	.	TRBJ1-6	15	TGCAGTGCTAATAGGGGGAAGAACTATAATTCACCCCTCCACTTT	CSANRGKNYNSPLHF
.	TRBV10-1	TRBD1	TRBJ1-5	20	TGCGCCAGCACTTACCCCACGACAGGGCAGGAAGTTCATGGCAATCAGCCCCAGCATTTT	CASTYPTTGQEVHGNQPQHF
.	TRBV4-3	.	TRBJ2-6	15	TGCGCCAGCAGCCATCATAGCTCTGGGGCCAACGTCCTGACTTTC	CASSHHSSGANVLTF
.	TRBV10-1	.	TRBJ2-2	14	TGCGCCAGCAGGAGGGCAAGGCGGACCGGGGAGCTGTTTTTT	CASRRARRTGELFF
.	TRBV20-1	TRBD1	TRBJ2-5	15	TGCAGTGCTAGTGGGGCAGGGGGCCGATCGGAGACCCAGTACTTC	CSASGAGGRSETQYF
.	TRBV5-1	.	TRBJ2-7	16	TGCGCCAGCACCCCGTCGATCGGAGAGGGTTCCTACGAGCAGTACTTC	CASTPSIGEGSYEQYF
few	TRBV19	.	TRBJ1-2	17	TGTGCCAGTAGTATAGATCTGGGTGGAGGGCGAAGCTATGGCTACACCTTC	CASSIDLGGGRSYGYTF
.	TRBV12-3/TRBV12-4	TRBD1	TRBJ1-5	13	TGTGCCAGCCGGACAGGGAGCAATCAGCCCCAGCATTTT	CASRTGSNQPQHF
medium-sized	TRBV7-3	TRBD1	TRBJ1-6	14	TGTGCCAGCAGCTTAGGGACAGCGAATTCACCCCTCCACTTT	CASSLGTANSPLHF
.	TRBV5-4	.	TRBJ1-4	14	TGTGCCAGCAGCTTGAGGTCCTTCGAAGAAAAACTGTTTTTT	CASSLRSFEEKLFF
.	TRBV2	.	TRBJ2-7	14	TGTGCCAGCAGGATCCAGGCAGGGCGATCCGAGCAGTACTTC	CASRIQAGRSEQYF
.	TRBV24-1	.	TRBJ2-3	11	TGTGCCACCAGTGCGGCAGATACGCAGTATTTT	CATSAADTQYF
.	TRBV20-1	.	TRBJ2-2	14	TGCAGTGCTAAGGTCGGGACGAACACCGGGGAGCTGTTTTTT	CSAKVGTNTGELFF
once	TRBV5-8	.	TRBJ2-1	13	TGTGCCAGCAGCTTGGTCGGAGGAGGTCAAACCGCCTTC	CASSLVGGGQTAF
.	TRBV2	.	TRBJ1-2	16	TGTGCCAGCAGTGAAGCGGAGGCCAGCCGTAACTATGGCTACACCTTC	CASSEAEASRNYGYTF
.	TRBV7-9	TRBD1	TRBJ2-5	15	TGTGCCAGCAGCTCACTACAGGGGAAACAAGAGACCCAGTACTTC	CASSSLQGKQETQYF
few	TRBV6-1	TRBD1	TRBJ2-2	15	TGTGCCAGCAGTGATTGGGCAGGGGGAGCCGGGGAGCTGTTTTTT	CASSDWAGGAGELFF
few	TRBV15	.	TRBJ1-5	18	TGTGCCACCAGCAGAGATTCGGTAGTTTGGGGGCAACGGCAGCCCCAGCATTTT	CATSRDSVVWGQRQPQHF
.	TRBV5-5	.	TRBJ1-2	15	TGTGCCAGCAGCTTCTCACAGGCAGGGAACTATGGCTACACCTTC	CASSFSQAGNYGYTF
.	TRBV6-2/TRBV6-3	.	TRBJ1-6	13	TGTGCCAGCGGGACCTTCGGCAATTCACCCCTCCACTTT	CASGTFGNSPLHF
.	TRBV19	.	TRBJ2-7	12	TGTGCCAGTAGTATAGATCGAATCGAGCAGTACTTC	CASSIDRIEQYF
few	TRBV20-1	.	TRBJ1-6	17	TGCAGTGCTAGATTGGGGGGCCAGAGCTCCTATAATTCACCCCTCCACTTT	CSARLGGQSSYNSPLHF
.	TRBV7-8	TRBD2	TRBJ2-3	16	TGTGCCAGCAGCTCTCGACTAGCGGCTATCACAGATACGCAGTATTTT	CASSSRLAAITDTQYF
few	TRBV7-9	TRBD1	TRBJ1-2	15	TGTGCCAGCAGCCGATCCGACAGGGAAAACTATGGCTACACCTTC	CASSRSDRENYGYTF
few	TRBV7-8	TRBD1	TRBJ2-2	16	TGTGCCAGCAGCCGTAGGGACAGGGGCAACACCGGGGAGCTGTTTTTT	CASSRRDRGNTGELFF
few	TRBV28	TRBD2	TRBJ2-1	15	TGTGCCAGCAGTCGCACTAGCGGGGGTTACAATGAGCAGTTCTTC	CASSRTSGGYNEQFF
once	TRBV6-1	TRBD1	TRBJ1-3	14	TGTGCCAGCGGACAGGGGGCGGCTTGGGACACCATATATTTT	CASGQGAAWDTIYF
.	TRBV6-5	TRBD2	TRBJ2-3	17	TGTGCCAGCAGTTACGACCCTAGCGGGTTAGGCACAGATACGCAGTATTTT	CASSYDPSGLGTDTQYF
.	TRBV12-3/TRBV12-4	.	TRBJ2-2	14	TGTGCCAGCAGTCCCCTTCGGTCAAACGGGGAGCTGTTTTTT	CASSPLRSNGELFF
.	TRBV20-1	TRBD1	TRBJ2-2	19	TGCAGTGCTAGACCCGACAAGGGACAGGGGTTCCCGAACACCGGGGAGCTGTTTTTT	CSARPDKGQGFPNTGELFF
.	TRBV6-1	.	TRBJ2-7	12	TGTGCCAGCAGCCATGGACACTACGAGCAGTACTTC	CASSHGHYEQYF
.	TRBV12-3/TRBV12-4	TRBD1	TRBJ2-2	15	TGTGCCAGCACCTCGCGACAGGGGGCGACCGGGGAGCTGTTTTTT	CASTSRQGATGELFF
few	TRBV2	.	TRBJ1-5	13	TGTGCCAGCAGGGGGCTCGGCAATCAGCCCCAGCATTTT	CASRGLGNQPQHF
.	TRBV6-5	TRBD2	TRBJ2-7	16	TGTGCCAGCAGTTCCACACTAGCGGGAGGTTCCTACGAGCAGTACTTC	CASSSTLAGGSYEQYF
once	TRBV25-1	.	TRBJ2-5	11	TGTGCCAGCTCAATCAGGGAAACCCAGTACTTC	CASSIRETQYF
few	TRBV20-1	TRBD2	TRBJ2-7	12	TGCAGTGCACAGGCGGGGGTCTACGAGCAGTACTTC	CSAQAGVYEQYF
.	TRBV6-1	TRBD1	TRBJ2-1	15	TGTGCCAGCAGTGCCGGACAGGGGATATACAATGAGCAGTTCTTC	CASSAGQGIYNEQFF
.	TRBV24-1	TRBD1	TRBJ1-6	16	TGTGCCACCAGTGATTTGGGGACAGGAAAAAATTCACCCCTCCACTTT	CATSDLGTGKNSPLHF
.	TRBV6-1	TRBD2	TRBJ2-5	13	TGTGCCAGCGGACTAGCGGAACAAGAGACCCAGTACTTC	CASGLAEQETQYF
.	TRBV15	.	TRBJ2-5	16	TGTGCCACCAGCAGAGGAAGCCTAGCCGTGCAAGAGACCCAGTACTTC	CATSRGSLAVQETQYF
.	TRBV27	.	TRBJ1-5	13	TGTGCCAGCGGTGTCGGGGTAGGGGAGCCCCAGCATTTT	CASGVGVGEPQHF
.	TRBV28	.	TRBJ1-1	14	TGTGCCAGCAGTTTCGGGGGATCGAACACTGAAGCTTTCTTT	CASSFGGSNTEAFF
few	TRBV7-3	TRBD1	TRBJ2-7	14	TGTGCCAGCAGCTTGGGACAGGGGGCCTACGAGCAGTACTTC	CASSLGQGAYEQYF
few	TRBV5-1	.	TRBJ1-2	14	TGCGCCAGCAGCTTGACAGGGTGGAACTATGGCTACACCTTC	CASSLTGWNYGYTF
.	TRBV24-1	.	TRBJ1-2	14	TGTGCCACCAGTGATTTGAACCGGCAGGCCGGCTACACCTTC	CATSDLNRQAGYTF
few	TRBV10-3	.	TRBJ2-3	12	TGTGCCATCAGTGAGGACGGGGATACGCAGTATTTT	CAISEDGDTQYF
.	TRBV27	TRBD2	TRBJ2-7	12	TGTGCCAGCAGTACCTGGACTAGCGGGTTGTACTTC	CASSTWTSGLYF
.	TRBV18	TRBD1	TRBJ1-1	14	TGTGCCAGCTCCGTGGGACAGGAGAGCACTGAAGCTTTCTTT	CASSVGQESTEAFF
.	TRBV5-1	.	TRBJ2-2	14	TGCGCCAGCAGCCGGAGGACGAACACCGGGGAGCTGTTTTTT	CASSRRTNTGELFF
.	TRBV15	.	TRBJ2-6	16	TGTGCCACCAGCCCTTACCCTGTCTCTGGGGCCAACGTCCTGACTTTC	CATSPYPVSGANVLTF
.	TRBV29-1	.	TRBJ1-2	10	TGCAGCGGGGGAGAAGATGGCTACACCTTC	CSGGEDGYTF
.	TRBV12-5	.	TRBJ2-3	13	TGTGCTAGTGGTGGACAGTCCATGGATACGCAGTATTTT	CASGGQSMDTQYF
few	TRBV20-1	.	TRBJ2-2	14	TGCAGTGCTAGGAGGGGGACATACACCGGGGAGCTGTTTTTT	CSARRGTYTGELFF
few	TRBV30	.	TRBJ1-2	14	TGTGCCTGGAGTGGCCGCGGAGGGGCGGGTGGCTACACCTTC	CAWSGRGGAGGYTF
once	TRBV7-9	.	TRBJ1-2	15	TGTGCCAGCAGCCCCCGGACCCTCCGGGGCTATGGCTACACCTTC	CASSPRTLRGYGYTF
.	TRBV21-1	.	TRBJ2-6	16	TGTGCCAGCAGCAAAGAGGGTTTCTCTGGGGCCAACGTCCTGACTTTC	CASSKEGFSGANVLTF
.	TRBV10-3	.	TRBJ1-5	13	TGTGCCACCATGGGGGGTGGGAATCAGCCCCAGCATTTT	CATMGGGNQPQHF